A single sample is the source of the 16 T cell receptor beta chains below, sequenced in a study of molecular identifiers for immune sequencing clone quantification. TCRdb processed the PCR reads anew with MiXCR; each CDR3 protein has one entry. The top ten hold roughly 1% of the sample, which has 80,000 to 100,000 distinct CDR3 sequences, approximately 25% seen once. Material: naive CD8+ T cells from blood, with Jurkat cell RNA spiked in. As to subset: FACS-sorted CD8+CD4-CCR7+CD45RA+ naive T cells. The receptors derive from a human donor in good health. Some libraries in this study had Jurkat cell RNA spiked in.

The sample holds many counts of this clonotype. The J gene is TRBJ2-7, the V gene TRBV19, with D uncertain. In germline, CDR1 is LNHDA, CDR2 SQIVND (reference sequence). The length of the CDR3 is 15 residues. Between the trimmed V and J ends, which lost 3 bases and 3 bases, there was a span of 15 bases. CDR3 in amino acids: CASSMVWTGSYEQYF. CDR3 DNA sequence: TGTGCCAGTAGTATGGTCTGGACCGGTAGCTACGAGCAGTACTTC.

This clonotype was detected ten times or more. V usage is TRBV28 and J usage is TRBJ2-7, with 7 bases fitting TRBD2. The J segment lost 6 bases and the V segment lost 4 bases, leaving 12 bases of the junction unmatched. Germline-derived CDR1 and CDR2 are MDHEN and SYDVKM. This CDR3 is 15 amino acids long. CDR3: CASSSPSGPSLEQYF. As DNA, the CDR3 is TGTGCCAGCAGTTCCCCTAGCGGTCCCAGTCTCGAGCAGTACTTC.

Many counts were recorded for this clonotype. The CDR3 nucleotides read TGTGCCAGCAGCGAGGGACAGCCCTACGAGCAGTACTTC. This gives the protein CASSEGQPYEQYF. J is TRBJ2-7 and V is TRBV7-9; 7 positions agree with TRBD1. The CDR3 sequence is 13 residues long. V lost 5 bases and J lost 2; bases outside the gene matches: 3. The germline V gene encodes CDR1 SEHNR and CDR2 FQNEAQ (reference sequence).

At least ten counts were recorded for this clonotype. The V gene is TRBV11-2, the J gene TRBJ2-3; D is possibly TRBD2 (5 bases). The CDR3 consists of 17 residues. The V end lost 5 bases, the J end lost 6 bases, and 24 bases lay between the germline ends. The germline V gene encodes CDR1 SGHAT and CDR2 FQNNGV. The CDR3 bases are TGTGCCAGCAGCACCGGTTTACCGGGATCTCGGCACGATACGCAGTATTTT. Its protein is CASSTGLPGSRHDTQYF.

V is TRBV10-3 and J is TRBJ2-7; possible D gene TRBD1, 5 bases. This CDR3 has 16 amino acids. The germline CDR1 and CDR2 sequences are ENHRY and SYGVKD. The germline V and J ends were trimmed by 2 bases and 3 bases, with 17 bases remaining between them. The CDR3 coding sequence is TGTGCCATCAGTGAGGATAGTTCGGACACCTACTACGAGCAGTACTTC. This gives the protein CAISEDSSDTYYEQYF.

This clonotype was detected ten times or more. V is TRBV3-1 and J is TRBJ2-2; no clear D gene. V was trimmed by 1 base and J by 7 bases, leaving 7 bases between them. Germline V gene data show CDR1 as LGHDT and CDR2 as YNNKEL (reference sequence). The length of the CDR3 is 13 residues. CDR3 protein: CASSQVLSGELFF. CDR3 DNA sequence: TGTGCCAGCAGCCAAGTGTTGAGCGGGGAGCTGTTTTTT.

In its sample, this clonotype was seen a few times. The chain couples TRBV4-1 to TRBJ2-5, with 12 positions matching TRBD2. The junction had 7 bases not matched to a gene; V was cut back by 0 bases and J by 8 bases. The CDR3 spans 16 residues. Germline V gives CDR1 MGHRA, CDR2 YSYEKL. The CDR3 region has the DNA TGCGCCAGCAGCCAAGAGCTAGCGGGGGGGCCTCAAACCCAGTACTTC. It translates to CASSQELAGGPQTQYF.

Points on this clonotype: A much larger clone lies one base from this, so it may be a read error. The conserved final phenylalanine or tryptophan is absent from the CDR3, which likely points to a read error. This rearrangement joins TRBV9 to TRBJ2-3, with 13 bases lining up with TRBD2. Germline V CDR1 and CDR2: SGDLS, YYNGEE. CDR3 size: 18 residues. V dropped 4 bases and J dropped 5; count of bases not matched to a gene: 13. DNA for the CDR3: TGTGCCAGCAGCCCAGAAGGACTAGCGGGGGCTCAAGGAGATACGCAGTATCTT. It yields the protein CASSPEGLAGAQGDTQYL.

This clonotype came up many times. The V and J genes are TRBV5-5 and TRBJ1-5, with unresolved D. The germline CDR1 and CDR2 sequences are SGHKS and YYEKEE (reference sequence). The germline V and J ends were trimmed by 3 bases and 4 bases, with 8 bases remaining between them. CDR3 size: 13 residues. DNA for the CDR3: TGTGCCAGCAGCTGGGTCCTAAATCAGCCCCAGCATTTT. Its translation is CASSWVLNQPQHF.

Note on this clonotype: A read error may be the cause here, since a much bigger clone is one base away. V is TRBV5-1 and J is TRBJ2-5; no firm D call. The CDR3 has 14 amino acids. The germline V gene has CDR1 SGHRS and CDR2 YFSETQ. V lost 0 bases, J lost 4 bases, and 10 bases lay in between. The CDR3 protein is CASSLDLTIETQYF. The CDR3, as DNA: TGCGCCAGCAGCTTGGACCTAACTATAGAGACCCAGTACTTC. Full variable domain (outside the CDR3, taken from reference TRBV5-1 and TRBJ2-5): KAGVTQTPRYLIKTRGQQVTLSCSPISGHRSVSWYQQTPGQGLQFLFEYFSETQRNKGNFPGRFSGRQFSNSRSEMNVSTLELGDSALYLCASSLDLTIETQYFGPGTRLLVL.

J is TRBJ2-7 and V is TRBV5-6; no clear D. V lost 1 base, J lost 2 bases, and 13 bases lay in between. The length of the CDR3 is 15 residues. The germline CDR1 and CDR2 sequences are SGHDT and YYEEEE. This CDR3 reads CASSLLVTSAYEQYF. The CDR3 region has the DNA TGTGCCAGCAGCTTGTTGGTGACGTCCGCCTACGAGCAGTACTTC. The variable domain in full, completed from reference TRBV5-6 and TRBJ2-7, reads DAGVTQSPTHLIKTRGQQVTLRCSPKSGHDTVSWYQQALGQGPQFIFQYYEEEERQRGNFPDRFSGHQFPNYSSELNVNALLLGDSALYLCASSLLVTSAYEQYFGPGTRLTVT.

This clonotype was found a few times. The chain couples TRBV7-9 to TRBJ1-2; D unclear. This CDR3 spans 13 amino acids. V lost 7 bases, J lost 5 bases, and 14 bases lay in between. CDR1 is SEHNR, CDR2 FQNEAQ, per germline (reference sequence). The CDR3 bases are TGTGCCAGCACCCCCTGGGCAGAATATGGCTACACCTTC. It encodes CASTPWAEYGYTF.

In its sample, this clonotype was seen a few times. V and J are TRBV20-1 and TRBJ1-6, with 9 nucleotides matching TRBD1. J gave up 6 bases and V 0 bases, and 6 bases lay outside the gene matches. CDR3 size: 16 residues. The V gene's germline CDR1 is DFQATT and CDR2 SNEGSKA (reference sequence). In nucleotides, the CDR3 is TGCAGTGCTAGAGATTTCGGGACAGGGATTAATTCACCCCTCCACTTT. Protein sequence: CSARDFGTGINSPLHF.

The chain's CDR3 is CSARDRGHTEAFF. CDR3 bases: TGCAGTGCTAGAGATCGGGGACACACTGAAGCTTTCTTT. The chain joins TRBV20-1 to TRBJ1-1, with a possible D match to TRBD1 (5 bases). Germline V CDR1 and CDR2: DFQATT, SNEGSKA (reference sequence). This CDR3 is 13 amino acids long. V lost 0 bases and J 3 bases, leaving 8 bases between the germline ends.

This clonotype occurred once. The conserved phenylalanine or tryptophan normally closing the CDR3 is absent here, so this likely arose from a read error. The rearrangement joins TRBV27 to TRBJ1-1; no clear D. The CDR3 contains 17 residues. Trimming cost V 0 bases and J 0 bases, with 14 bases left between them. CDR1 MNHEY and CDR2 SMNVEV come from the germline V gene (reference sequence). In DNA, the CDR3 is TGTGCCAGCAGTTTATCCCGAGGGAGTCTAATGAACACTGAAGCTTTCCTT. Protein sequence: CASSLSRGSLMNTEAFL.

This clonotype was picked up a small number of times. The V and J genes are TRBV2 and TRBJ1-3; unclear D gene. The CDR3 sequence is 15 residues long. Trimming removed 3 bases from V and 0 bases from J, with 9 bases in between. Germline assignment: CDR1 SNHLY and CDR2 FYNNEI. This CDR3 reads CASSESTNSGNTIYF. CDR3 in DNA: TGTGCCAGCAGTGAGTCTACCAACTCTGGAAACACCATATATTTT.